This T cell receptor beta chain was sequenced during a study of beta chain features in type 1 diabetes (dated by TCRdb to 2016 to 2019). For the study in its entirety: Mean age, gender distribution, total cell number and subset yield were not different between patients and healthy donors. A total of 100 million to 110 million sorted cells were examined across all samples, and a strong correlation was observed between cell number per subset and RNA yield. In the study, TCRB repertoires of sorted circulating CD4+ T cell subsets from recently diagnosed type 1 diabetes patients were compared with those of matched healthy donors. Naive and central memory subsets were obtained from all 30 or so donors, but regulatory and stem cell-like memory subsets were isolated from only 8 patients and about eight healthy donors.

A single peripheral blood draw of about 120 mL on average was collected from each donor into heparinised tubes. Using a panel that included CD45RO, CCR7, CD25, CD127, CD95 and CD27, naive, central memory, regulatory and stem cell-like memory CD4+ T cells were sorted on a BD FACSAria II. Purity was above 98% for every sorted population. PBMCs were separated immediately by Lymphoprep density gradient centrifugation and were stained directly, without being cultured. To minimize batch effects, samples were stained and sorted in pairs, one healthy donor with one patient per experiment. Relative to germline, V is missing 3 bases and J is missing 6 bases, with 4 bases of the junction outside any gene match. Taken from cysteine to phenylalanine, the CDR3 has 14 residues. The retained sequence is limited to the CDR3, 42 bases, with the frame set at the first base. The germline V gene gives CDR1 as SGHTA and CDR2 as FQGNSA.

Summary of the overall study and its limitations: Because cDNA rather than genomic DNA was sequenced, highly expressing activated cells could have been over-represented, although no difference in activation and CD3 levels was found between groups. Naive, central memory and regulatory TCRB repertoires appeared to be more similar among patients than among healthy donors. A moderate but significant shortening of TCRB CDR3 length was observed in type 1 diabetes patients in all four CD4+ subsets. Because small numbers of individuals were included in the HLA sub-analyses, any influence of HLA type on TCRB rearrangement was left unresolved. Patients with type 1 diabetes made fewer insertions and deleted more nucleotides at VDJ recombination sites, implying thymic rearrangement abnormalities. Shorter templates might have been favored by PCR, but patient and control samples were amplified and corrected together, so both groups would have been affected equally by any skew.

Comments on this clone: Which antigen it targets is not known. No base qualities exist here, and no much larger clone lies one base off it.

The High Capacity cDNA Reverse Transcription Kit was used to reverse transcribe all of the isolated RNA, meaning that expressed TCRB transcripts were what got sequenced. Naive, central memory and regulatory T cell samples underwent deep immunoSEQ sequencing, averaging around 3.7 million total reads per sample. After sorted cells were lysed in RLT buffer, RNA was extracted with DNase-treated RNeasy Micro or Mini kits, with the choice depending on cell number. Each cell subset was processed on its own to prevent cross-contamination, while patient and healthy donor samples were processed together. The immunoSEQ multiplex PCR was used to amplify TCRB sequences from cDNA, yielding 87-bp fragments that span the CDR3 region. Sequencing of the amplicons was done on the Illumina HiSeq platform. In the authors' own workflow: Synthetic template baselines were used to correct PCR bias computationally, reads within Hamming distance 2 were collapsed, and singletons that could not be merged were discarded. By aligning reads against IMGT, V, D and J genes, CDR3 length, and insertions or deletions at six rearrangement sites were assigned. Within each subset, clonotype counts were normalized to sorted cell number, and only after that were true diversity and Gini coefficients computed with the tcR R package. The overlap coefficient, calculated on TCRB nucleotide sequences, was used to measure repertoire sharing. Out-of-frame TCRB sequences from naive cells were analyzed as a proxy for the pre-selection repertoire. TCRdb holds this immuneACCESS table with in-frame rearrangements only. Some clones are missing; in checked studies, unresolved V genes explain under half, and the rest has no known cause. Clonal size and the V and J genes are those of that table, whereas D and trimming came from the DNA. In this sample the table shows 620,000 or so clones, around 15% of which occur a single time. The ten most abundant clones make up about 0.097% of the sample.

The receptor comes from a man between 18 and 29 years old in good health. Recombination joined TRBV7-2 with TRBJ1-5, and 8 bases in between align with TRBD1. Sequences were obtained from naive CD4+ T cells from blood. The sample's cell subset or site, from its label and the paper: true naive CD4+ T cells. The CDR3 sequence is CASSFSGGSQPQHF. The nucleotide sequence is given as TGTGCCAGCAGCTTTTCAGGGGGCTCTCAGCCCCAGCATTTT.